The 20 T cell receptor beta chains reported below all come from one sample, sequenced in a study of technical replicates of blood from several donors. The assay was immunoSEQ multiplex PCR, and TCRdb's table has in-frame clones only and misses some. The sample shows around 89,000 clones, about 94% of them seen only once. The sequenced material came from T cells isolated from PBMCs. The receptor set was obtained from a human donor in good health.

This sequence joins TRBV11-1 and TRBJ2-1; 10 bases fit TRBD2. Germline CDR1 and CDR2: SGHAT and FQDESV (reference sequence). There are 16 residues in the CDR3. J gave up 10 bases and V 1 base, and 10 bases lay outside the gene matches. For the CDR3, the DNA is TGTGCCAGCAGCTTAGAGTCCAGCGGGAGGGCCAACGAGCAGTTCTTC. Encoded protein: CASSLESSGRANEQFF.

This chain links TRBV5-5 with TRBJ2-2; maybe TRBD1 (5 bases). Trimming removed 4 bases at V and 5 bases at J, with 24 bases between. This CDR3 is built from 18 residues. Germline CDR1 reads SGHKS; CDR2 reads YYEKEE (reference sequence). The CDR3 coding sequence is TGTGCCAGCAGCGCATCGCCGACAGCCCGCCTGCCTACCGGGGAGCTGTTTTTT. Translated: CASSASPTARLPTGELFF.

The chain carries TRBV6-1 and TRBJ2-1; D gene uncertain. V was cut by 7 bases and J by 3 bases, with 7 bases left in between. CDR3 length: 12 residues. Germline CDR1 and CDR2: MNHNS and SASEGT. The CDR3 is CASTPDYNEQFF. The DNA of the CDR3 is TGTGCCAGCACGCCAGACTACAATGAGCAGTTCTTC.

This chain links TRBV2 with TRBJ2-3; 7 bases fit TRBD2. J was trimmed by 6 bases and V by 6 bases; bases with no gene match: 12. This CDR3 region has 15 residues. Germline V gives CDR1 SNHLY, CDR2 FYNNEI. CDR3 amino acids: CASRATSQGGDTQYF. The CDR3 coding sequence is TGTGCCAGCAGAGCGACTAGCCAGGGAGGGGATACGCAGTATTTT.

The chain links TRBV5-1 to TRBJ2-5; D might be TRBD1 (5 bases). In germline, CDR1 is SGHRS, CDR2 YFSETQ. CDR3 size: 14 residues. Between the trimmed V and J ends, which lost 5 bases and 1 base, there was a span of 12 bases. Written as DNA, the CDR3 is TGCGCCAGCAGTCTAGTCAGGGTCCAAGAGACCCAGTACTTC. This codes for CASSLVRVQETQYF.

The V call is TRBV28, the J call TRBJ2-5; TRBD1 matches 8 bases. This CDR3 spans 14 amino acids. In germline, CDR1 is MDHEN, CDR2 SYDVKM. V lost 5 bases and J lost 4; bases outside the gene matches: 6. The CDR3, as DNA: TGTGCCAGCAGTCCCGGACAGGGCCCAGAGACCCAGTACTTC. It translates to CASSPGQGPETQYF.

V gene TRBV14 combines with J gene TRBJ2-3; TRBD2 aligns across 13 bases. The CDR3 is 17 residues long. Germline CDR1 reads SGHDN; CDR2 reads FVKESK. The ends lost 3 bases at V and 5 bases at J; junction bases unmatched: 8. The CDR3, as DNA: TGTGCCAGCAGCCAGCCTACTAGCGGGAGGGCTATAGATACGCAGTATTTT. It translates to CASSQPTSGRAIDTQYF.

V and J are TRBV4-2 and TRBJ1-5; D is undetermined. The ends were cut back, 1 base at V and 5 bases at J, with 9 bases in the middle. The CDR3 runs 14 residues. Germline V lookup: CDR1 LGHNA, CDR2 YNFKEQ. CDR3 loop: CASSQGGNDQPQHF. CDR3 bases: TGTGCCAGCAGCCAAGGCGGGAACGATCAGCCCCAGCATTTT.

This chain joins TRBV30 and TRBJ2-3; no clear D gene. Trimming removed 0 bases at V and 6 bases at J, with 7 bases between. The CDR3 sequence is 12 residues long. CDR1 is GTSNPN, CDR2 SVGIG, per germline (reference sequence). CDR3 sequence: CAWSVLFDTQYF. DNA for the CDR3: TGTGCCTGGAGTGTACTATTCGATACGCAGTATTTT. Using reference TRBV30 and TRBJ2-3 for the parts outside the CDR3, the full variable domain is SQTIHQWPATLVQPVGSPLSLECTVEGTSNPNLYWYRQAAGRGLQLLFYSVGIGQISSEVPQNLSASRPQDRQFILSSKKLLLSDSGFYLCAWSVLFDTQYFGPGTRLTVL.

The J gene is TRBJ1-5, the V gene TRBV28, with 10 bases matching TRBD1. Germline CDR1 reads MDHEN; CDR2 reads SYDVKM. V dropped 4 bases and J dropped 6; count of bases not matched to a gene: 9. The CDR3 consists of 16 residues. In DNA, the CDR3 is TGTGCCAGCAGTTCGACCGGGACAGGGGATTTTCAGCCCCAGCATTTT. Translating gives CASSSTGTGDFQPQHF.

The chain uses TRBV6-5 and TRBJ1-5; D ambiguous. V dropped 7 bases and J dropped 4 bases, with 14 bases sitting between them. Germline V gene sequence: CDR1 MNHEY, CDR2 SVGAGI. This CDR3 has 14 amino acids. DNA of the CDR3: TGTGCCAGCAAAAGGGCAGGAGGTAATCAGCCCCAGCATTTT. Translated: CASKRAGGNQPQHF.

The V gene is TRBV6-6, the J gene TRBJ1-5; D perhaps matches TRBD1 (6 bases). The CDR3 consists of 16 residues. Trimming left V 2 bases short and J 3 bases short, with 14 bases between. Germline V gene sequence: CDR1 MNHNY, CDR2 SVGAGI (reference sequence). CDR3 residues: CASSYRWTANNQPQHF. The CDR3 coding sequence is TGTGCCAGCAGTTACAGGTGGACAGCTAACAATCAGCCCCAGCATTTT.

The J gene is TRBJ1-2, the V gene TRBV28; D gene ambiguous. This CDR3 contains 12 residues. Germline V gene data show CDR1 as MDHEN and CDR2 as SYDVKM. Trimming cost V 6 bases and J 3 bases, with 8 bases left between them. CDR3 nucleotide sequence: TGTGCCAGCAGCTGGGGAGACTATGGCTACACCTTC. Protein: CASSWGDYGYTF.

This clone has a single count. The rearrangement links TRBV14 to TRBJ2-3; D not certain. Germline V gives CDR1 SGHDN, CDR2 FVKESK. V dropped 1 base and J dropped 2 bases, with 13 bases sitting between them. The CDR3 extends over 16 amino acids. The CDR3, as DNA: TGTGCCAGCAGCCAAGCCCTCCACGCTAACACAGATACGCAGTATTTT. It encodes CASSQALHANTDTQYF.

This clone was detected only once. V is TRBV7-6 and J is TRBJ1-3, with D perhaps TRBD1 (6 bases). Germline V gene lookup returns CDR1 SGHVS and CDR2 FNYEAQ. V was shortened by 1 base and J by 5 bases, with 9 bases between the two germline ends. The CDR3 has 14 residues. In nucleotides, the CDR3 is TGTGCCAGCAGCTTAGGCAGGGGTCGAAACACCATATATTTT. It translates to CASSLGRGRNTIYF.

The chain carries TRBV9 and TRBJ2-2; the match to TRBD1 covers 8 bases. Germline-derived CDR1 and CDR2 are SGDLS and YYNGEE. After removal of 4 bases from V and 4 bases from J, the junction contained 3 bases not matched to a gene. The CDR3 extends over 14 amino acids. For the CDR3, the DNA is TGTGCCAGCAGCCCTACAGGGGGCACCGGGGAGCTGTTTTTT. Translated: CASSPTGGTGELFF.

The gene calls are TRBV7-9 and TRBJ2-1, with D unclear. Trimming cost V 0 bases and J 5 bases, with 11 bases left between them. Germline V gene sequence: CDR1 SEHNR, CDR2 FQNEAQ (reference sequence). This CDR3 has 15 amino acids. The CDR3 DNA reads as TGTGCCAGCAGCTTAGCCGGAGAGGTGGACAATGAGCAGTTCTTC. Protein product: CASSLAGEVDNEQFF.

The chain couples TRBV4-1 to TRBJ2-1; the D gene is possibly TRBD2 (6 bases). Trimming removed 1 base from V and 4 bases from J, with 14 bases in between. Germline V lookup: CDR1 MGHRA, CDR2 YSYEKL. The CDR3 is 16 amino acids. The DNA of the CDR3 is TGCGCCAGCAGCCAAGTGAGCGGGCGTCCTTACAATGAGCAGTTCTTC. Its translation: CASSQVSGRPYNEQFF.

This chain joins TRBV7-9 and TRBJ1-1, with unresolved D. Germline V gene lookup returns CDR1 SEHNR and CDR2 FQNEAQ (reference sequence). The CDR3 loop spans 14 amino acids. The germline V and J ends were trimmed by 5 bases and 5 bases, with 15 bases remaining between them. CDR3 sequence: CASSRARIGTEAFF. CDR3 coding DNA: TGTGCCAGCAGCAGAGCAAGGATCGGGACTGAAGCTTTCTTT.

This clone was recorded only once. The rearrangement links TRBV9 to TRBJ1-3, with D perhaps TRBD1 (6 bases). The V and J ends lost 2 bases and 0 bases respectively, with 9 bases between them. The CDR3 contains 15 residues. Germline V gives CDR1 SGDLS, CDR2 YYNGEE. The CDR3 region has the DNA TGTGCCAGCAGCGTGGGAGGGGGCTCTGGAAACACCATATATTTT. Protein sequence: CASSVGGGSGNTIYF. Looking up the rest from reference TRBV9 and TRBJ1-3 gives the full variable domain: DSGVTQTPKHLITATGQRVTLRCSPRSGDLSVYWYQQSLDQGLQFLIQYYNGEERAKGNILERFSAQQFPDLHSELNLSSLELGDSALYFCASSVGGGSGNTIYFGEGSWLTVV.